This record looks at one TCR beta chain sequence and its context. What it binds is not known. The data derive from a study of T-cell memory formation after mild COVID-19. Study results and limitations: Contracting clones from day 15 to 85 showed balanced CD4/CD8; later expanders favored CD4+. Pre-infection memory already had some responding clones, implying cross-reactive memory joined.

This CDR3 has 15 amino acids. The V and J ends lost 6 bases and 5 bases respectively, with 19 bases between them. With constant-segment primers, 5'RACE yielded cDNA libraries of TCR alpha and TCR beta that carried sample barcodes and UMIs. MiXCR, run by TCRdb on the 5' RACE reads, gives a single entry per CDR3 protein. Here the sample spans 100,000 to 150,000 distinct CDR3 sequences, 15% to 20% being singletons. The sequencing input was PBMCs or a T cell subset sorted from them (not recorded which). The chain recombines TRBV12-3 or TRBV12-4 with TRBJ2-5; perhaps TRBD2 as D (5 bases). This sequence was found in an adult woman who had mild COVID-19 (a few samples of this study predate the infection). Cell type and time point are not known. The CDR3 sequence: CASRLTRRGFETQYF. CDR3 DNA sequence: TGTGCCAGCAGGCTAACTAGACGGGGTTTTGAGACCCAGTACTTC.